One T cell receptor (beta chain) is described in this entry. Its antigen is currently not known. Base qualities are not recorded, but no much larger clone differs from it by a single base. According to the germline V gene, CDR1 reads SQVTM and CDR2 reads ANQGSEA. Trimmed from V: 2 bases; trimmed from J: 6 bases; junction bases lacking a gene match: 4. Inclusive of the bounding cysteine and phenylalanine, the CDR3 is 13 residues long. Only the CDR3 DNA is retained, 39 bases long and in frame from the first base. The entry originates in a study of blood T cell repertoires in COVID-19 (dated by TCRdb to the early 2020s). Broadly, across the study: The collaborator samples originated in the United States, Italy and Spain and spanned the acute and convalescent phases of COVID-19. The prospective study material was composed of cDNA or gDNA derived from T cells, B-cell-depleted T cells, or PBMCs. Subjects who had been exposed to COVID-19, were actively infected with it, or had recovered from it provided the deeply sampled blood TCRbeta repertoires that made up the dataset. The repertoires were made available in a free public database intended to serve as a resource for research on the immune response to SARS-CoV-2. Samples came from the ongoing ImmuneRACE study (first 160 participants) plus 1,254 subjects from 6 global collaborators. Nearly every sample came with metadata listing a de-identified subject ID, COVID-19 status, age in years and sex. HLA class I and class II types, where available, came from metadata supplied by the sample provider rather than from assay-based typing. On the study overall, not on this receptor specifically: How much clinical and demographic metadata was included differed by source and by participant, and the metadata was provided uncurated.

TCRbeta CDR3 regions were amplified from genomic DNA by means of the immunoSEQ Assay, a bias-controlled multiplex PCR. The authors' pipeline ran thus. Nucleated cell counts per sample were estimated from amplification of reference gene primers within the assay. To quantify the absolute abundance of each unique TCRbeta CDR3 rearrangement, sequence reads were collapsed and filtered. For each sample, productive Simpson clonality was calculated by taking the square root of Simpson's diversity index across productive rearrangements. The immuneACCESS repertoire file appears here via TCRdb, limited to in-frame rearrangements. These files lack a portion of the clones; in checked studies, under half of the deficit traces to unresolved V genes, and the cause of the others is not known. The DNA was the basis for D and trimming; V, J and clone size are from that table. The sample includes tens of thousands of clones, with around 90% observed a single time. The top ten clones comprise about 2.5% of the sample.

Each collaborating institution followed its own protocols to collect whole blood in K2EDTA tubes. For TCRbeta analysis, collaborators shipped samples in one of three forms: frozen whole blood, isolated PBMCs, or DNA extracted from either of those sample types. The specimen was peripheral blood. The source is a man between 50 and 59 years old with acute or convalescent COVID-19. Recombination joined TRBV29-1 with TRBJ2-1, and 7 junction bases match TRBD1. In nucleotide form, the sequence is TGCAGCGTTGAAAGAGGGACAGTCAATGAGCAGTTCTTC. Translated, it reads CSVERGTVNEQFF.